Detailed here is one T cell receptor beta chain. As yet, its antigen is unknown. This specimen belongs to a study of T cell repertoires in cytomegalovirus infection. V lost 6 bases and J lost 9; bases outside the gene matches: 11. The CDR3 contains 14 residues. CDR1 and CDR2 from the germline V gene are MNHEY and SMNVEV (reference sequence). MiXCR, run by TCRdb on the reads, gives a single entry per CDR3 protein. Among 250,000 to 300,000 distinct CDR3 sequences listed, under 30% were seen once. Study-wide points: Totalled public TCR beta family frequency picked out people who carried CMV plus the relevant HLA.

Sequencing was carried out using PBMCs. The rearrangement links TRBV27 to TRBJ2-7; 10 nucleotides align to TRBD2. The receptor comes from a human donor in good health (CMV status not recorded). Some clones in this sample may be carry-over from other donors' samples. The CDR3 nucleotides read TGTGCCAGCAGCATCATAGCGGGAGGCCAAAGGCAGTACTTC. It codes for CASSIIAGGQRQYF.